The 10 T cell receptor beta chains below were found in one sample sequenced in a study of glioma-infiltrating T cells after dendritic cell vaccination. The repertoire was sequenced with immunoSEQ multiplex PCR; TCRdb's copy has only in-frame clones and lacks some. In the table there are 70,000 to 90,000 clones, roughly four fifths of which are singletons. Time point denoted: after dendritic cell vaccination, including at tumor progression/relapse. Sequenced here: blood, sampled after dendritic cell vaccination. The receptor source for this set is a human donor with glioblastoma.

The chain combines TRBV9 with TRBJ1-1; 10 bases are shared with TRBD1. The CDR3 extends over 17 amino acids. The V gene end was trimmed by 4 bases and the J gene end by 5 bases; junction bases not matched to a gene: 14. Germline V CDR1 and CDR2: SGDLS, YYNGEE. The CDR3, as DNA: TGTGCCAGCAGCTCAAGCGACAGGGACAGGGGTTATACTGAAGCTTTCTTT. Translation: CASSSSDRDRGYTEAFF. Full variable domain (rest looked up from reference TRBV9 and TRBJ1-1): DSGVTQTPKHLITATGQRVTLRCSPRSGDLSVYWYQQSLDQGLQFLIQYYNGEERAKGNILERFSAQQFPDLHSELNLSSLELGDSALYFCASSSSDRDRGYTEAFFGQGTRLTVV.

The rearrangement joins TRBV7-2 to TRBJ2-1; D may be TRBD1 (6 bases). Germline values: CDR1 SGHTA, CDR2 FQGNSA. Trimming shortened V by 5 bases and J by 1 base, and 12 bases separated the two germline ends. CDR3 length: 15 residues. The CDR3 loop reads CASSTNGQSYNEQFF. Here the CDR3 DNA reads TGTGCCAGCAGCACAAACGGACAGTCCTACAATGAGCAGTTCTTC.

For this clone: Germline and junction disagree at one end, which may indicate a read error. Other DNA sequences in the sample encode the same CDR3. DNA for the CDR3: TGCGCCAGCAGCCTACAATCGACAGGGAGCGAGCAGTACTTC. It translates to CASSLQSTGSEQYF. The rearrangement links TRBV5-4 to TRBJ2-7; 7 bases align to TRBD1. This CDR3 region has 14 residues. Germline V gene sequence: CDR1 SGHNT, CDR2 YYREEE (reference sequence).

The chain is built from TRBV30 and TRBJ1-1; 9 bases fit TRBD1. J lost 5 bases, V lost 4 bases, and 5 bases had no gene match. The CDR3 length is 13 residues. Germline assignment: CDR1 GTSNPN and CDR2 SVGIG (reference sequence). CDR3 bases: TGTGCCTGGACCCGACAGGGGGGTACTGAAGCTTTCTTT. Its translation: CAWTRQGGTEAFF.

This clone was counted only a few times. The rearrangement joins TRBV5-1 to TRBJ1-2; unclear D gene. The length of the CDR3 is 12 residues. CDR1 and CDR2 from the germline V gene are SGHRS and YFSETQ. Between the trimmed V and J ends, which lost 2 bases and 11 bases, there was a span of 13 bases. CDR3 DNA: TGCGCCAGCAGCTTCGAGTCGACGGGTTACACCTTC. Translating gives CASSFESTGYTF.

This chain connects TRBV5-1 to TRBJ2-1; tentative D call: TRBD1 (6 bases). The V and J ends lost 3 bases and 8 bases respectively, with 9 bases between them. CDR1 and CDR2 (germline): SGHRS, YFSETQ. The CDR3 consists of 12 residues. The CDR3 DNA is TGCGCCAGCAGCTCCAGGGGCTATGAGCAGTTCTTC. Its translation is CASSSRGYEQFF.

This sequence joins TRBV5-6 and TRBJ2-7, with D possibly matching TRBD2 (5 bases). CDR1 is SGHDT, CDR2 YYEEEE, per germline. Deletions cut 0 bases from V and 5 bases from J, with 12 bases between. The CDR3 is 14 amino acids. CDR3 in DNA: TGTGCCAGCAGCTTGGAGGGAGCGCCACACGAGCAGTACTTC. Its protein product is CASSLEGAPHEQYF.

The J gene is TRBJ2-1, the V gene TRBV6-1; TRBD2 matches at 10 bases. After removal of 7 bases from V and 6 bases from J, the junction contained 6 bases not matched to a gene. Germline CDR1 reads MNHNS; CDR2 reads SASEGT. The CDR3 is 14 amino acids. CDR3 coding DNA: TGTGCCAGCACTCAGCGGGGGGGCCGCAATGAGCAGTTCTTC. It codes for CASTQRGGRNEQFF.

The genes are TRBV10-3 and TRBJ1-2; D not certain. The germline V gene has CDR1 ENHRY and CDR2 SYGVKD. The CDR3 length is 11 residues. V lost 3 bases and J lost 4, with 3 bases in between. This CDR3 reads CAISDSYGYTF. The CDR3 nucleotides read TGTGCCATCAGTGACAGCTATGGCTACACCTTC.

V is TRBV6-6 and J is TRBJ1-1, with D possibly being TRBD1 (6 bases). The V and J ends lost 6 bases and 4 bases respectively, with 15 bases between them. This CDR3 comprises 14 residues. Germline V gene data show CDR1 as MNHNY and CDR2 as SVGAGI (reference sequence). CDR3 nucleotide sequence: TGTGCCAGCAGAACGACAGGCCGTGGCACTGAAGCTTTCTTT. It encodes CASRTTGRGTEAFF.